This T cell receptor (beta chain) emerged from a study of blood T cell repertoires in COVID-19. Study-wide context: Acute-phase and convalescent COVID-19 samples originated in the United States, Italy and Spain. Sources were T cells, B-cell-depleted T cells, or PBMCs; the material itself was cDNA or gDNA.

V gave up 5 bases and J gave up 7 bases, with 18 bases separating them. The CDR3 sequence is 16 residues long. CDR1 is SGHVS, CDR2 FNYEAQ, per germline. The protocol was immunoSEQ multiplex PCR, while the TCRdb copy is restricted to in-frame clones and leaves out a portion. The sample gives 100,000 to 120,000 clones, roughly 88% of which show up once; 2% to 3% is in the top ten. V usage is TRBV7-6 and J usage is TRBJ1-6; D remains ambiguous. The source of this sequence is a human donor in a cohort sampled during active COVID-19. Sequencing input: peripheral blood. In nucleotides, the CDR3 is TGTGCCAGCAGCGACGGGATCTCCCTGGGGAATTCACCCCTCCACTTT. Translation gives CASSDGISLGNSPLHF.